This TCR beta chain was retrieved from a study of beta chain features in type 1 diabetes listed by TCRdb under 2018. Describing the broader study: No differences in mean age, gender distribution, total cell number or subset yield were found between patients and healthy donors. The study compared TCRB repertoires of sorted circulating CD4+ T cell subsets between recently diagnosed type 1 diabetes patients and matched healthy donors. Regulatory and stem cell-like memory subsets were obtained from only 8 patients and roughly eight healthy donors, while naive and central memory subsets were obtained from all 28 donors. A total of some 110 million sorted cells were examined across all samples, and a strong correlation was observed between cell number per subset and RNA yield.

This clone came up a few times. The clone's antigen remains unknown. No quality values exist for individual bases; no much larger clone is one base distant. The sample holds other DNA sequences that translate to the same CDR3. CDR1 and CDR2 are read off the germline V gene (reference sequence) as DFQATT and SNEGSKA. Trimming leaves V shorter by 6 bases and J shorter by 3 bases, with the junction holding 2 bases beyond the gene matches. Spanning cysteine to phenylalanine, the CDR3 consists of 11 amino acids. Only the CDR3 portion is preserved as DNA: 33 bases, with reading frame beginning at the first base. From each donor, a single peripheral blood sample of around 120 mL on average was drawn into heparinised tubes. Naive, central memory, regulatory and stem cell-like memory CD4+ T cells were sorted on a BD FACSAria II using a panel including CD45RO, CCR7, CD25, CD127, CD95 and CD27. Purity was above 95% for every sorted population. PBMCs were isolated right away by Lymphoprep density gradient centrifugation and were stained directly, without culture. To minimize batch effects, samples were stained and sorted in pairs, one healthy donor with one patient per experiment.

The entire isolated RNA was reverse transcribed using the High Capacity cDNA Reverse Transcription Kit, and thus expressed TCRB transcripts were sequenced. Deep immunoSEQ sequencing was applied to naive, central memory and regulatory T cell samples, giving an average of roughly 3.6 million total reads per sample. Sorted cells were lysed in RLT buffer and RNA was extracted with DNase-treated RNeasy Micro or Mini kits, depending on cell number. To prevent cross-contamination, every cell subset was processed on its own, while patient and healthy donor samples were processed together. Using the immunoSEQ multiplex PCR, TCRB sequences were amplified from cDNA into 87-bp fragments spanning the CDR3 region. Sequencing of the amplicons was done on the Illumina HiSeq platform. Under the source paper's analysis protocol: Synthetic template baselines were used to correct PCR bias computationally, reads within Hamming distance 2 were collapsed, and singletons that could not be merged were discarded. Reads were aligned against IMGT to assign V, D and J genes, CDR3 length and insertions or deletions at six rearrangement sites. Within each subset, clonotype counts were normalized to the number of sorted cells before true diversity and Gini coefficients were calculated with the tcR R package. The overlap coefficient, calculated on TCRB nucleotide sequences, was used to quantify repertoire sharing. The source is immuneACCESS, and TCRdb retained only in-frame sequences with V and J called. Part of the clones is not carried over; for the studies checked, unresolved V genes explain less than half of this, and the remainder is unexplained. V, J and clone size derive from that table, while D and trimming were established from the DNA sequence. The sample has over 300,000 clones on record, roughly 9% of them singletons. The ten largest account for about 1% of the sample.

General conclusions and limits of the study: PCR might favor shorter templates, but patient and control samples were amplified and corrected together, so any skew would affect both groups equally. Naive, central memory and regulatory TCRB repertoires appeared to be more similar among patients than among healthy donors. Because small numbers of individuals were included in the HLA sub-analyses, any influence of HLA type on TCRB rearrangement was left unresolved. Sequencing cDNA rather than genomic DNA could over-represent highly expressing activated cells, although activation and CD3 levels did not differ between groups. A moderate but significant shortening of TCRB CDR3 length was observed in type 1 diabetes patients in all four CD4+ subsets. At VDJ recombination sites, type 1 diabetes patients had fewer insertions and more deleted nucleotides, which implies abnormalities in thymic rearrangement.

Recombination linked TRBV20-1 to TRBJ2-7; 7 bases in the junction line up with TRBD1. Sequenced sample: central memory CD4+ T cells from blood. The receptor was derived from a man aged 25-45 years with type 1 diabetes. CDR3 region: CSARQGYEQYF. Here is the DNA: TGCAGTGCAAGACAGGGCTACGAGCAGTACTTC.